One sample yielded the 7 T cell receptor beta chains listed below, sequenced in a study of T cells in Graves' hyperthyroidism and ophthalmopathy. Amplification yielded TCR beta CDR3 regions, with RNA transcripts as the source. HTBI primers were employed in a first-round RT-PCR of the TCR CDR3. From the multiplex PCR reads, TCRdb called clonotypes with MiXCR, one entry per CDR3 protein. The profile shows approximately 520,000 distinct CDR3 sequences, roughly a quarter of them singletons. The sample was blood. These receptors were collected from a woman in her twenties or thirties with Graves' ophthalmopathy.

The CDR3 here is CASSLARTSVSYEQYF. The CDR3 region has the DNA TGTGCCAGCAGCTTAGCCAGGACTAGCGTCAGCTACGAGCAGTACTTC. J is TRBJ2-7 and V is TRBV7-8, with 9 bases lining up with TRBD2. Germline V CDR1 and CDR2: SGHVS, FQNEAQ. V lost 0 bases, J lost 3 bases, and 6 bases stayed unmatched. This CDR3 region has 16 residues.

This clonotype was counted at least ten times. The V call is TRBV2, the J call TRBJ2-7; D gene uncertain. CDR1 and CDR2 from the germline V gene are SNHLY and FYNNEI. The CDR3 runs to 14 residues. The V end was cut by 4 bases, the J end by 1 base, with 11 bases between. The CDR3 loop is CASSGGSLSYEQYF. The CDR3 DNA is TGTGCCAGCAGTGGAGGAAGTTTATCCTACGAGCAGTACTTC.

This clonotype was picked up many times. The chain uses TRBV5-1 and TRBJ1-2; D gene uncertain. Trimming stripped 5 bases from V and 0 bases from J, with 11 bases between. The CDR3 contains 14 residues. The germline CDR1 and CDR2 sequences are SGHRS and YFSETQ. CDR3 sequence (DNA): TGCGCCAGCAGTCTGGGCCCGGCTAACTATGGCTACACCTTC. This encodes CASSLGPANYGYTF.

This clonotype was seen at least ten times. The chain links TRBV10-3 to TRBJ1-2; 7 positions agree with TRBD1. The V segment lost 2 bases and the J segment 5 bases; nucleotides outside the gene matches: 8. This CDR3 contains 15 residues. Looked up from germline, CDR1 is ENHRY and CDR2 is SYGVKD. CDR3 in amino acids: CAISEPMWDRYGYTF. The CDR3 nucleotides read TGTGCCATCAGTGAGCCGATGTGGGACAGATATGGCTACACCTTC.

The rearrangement uses TRBV11-2 and TRBJ2-7; no definite D call. This CDR3 has 14 residues. The germline CDR1 and CDR2 sequences are SGHAT and FQNNGV. Trimming removed 0 bases at V and 0 bases at J, with 6 bases between. The CDR3 region has the DNA TGTGCCAGCAGCTTAGAGCGTCTCTCCTACGAGCAGTACTTC. It is translated as CASSLERLSYEQYF.

This clonotype was seen ten or more times. The V call is TRBV11-1, the J call TRBJ1-2; TRBD1 aligns across 7 bases. The V segment lost 3 bases and the J segment 3 bases; nucleotides outside the gene matches: 4. This CDR3 contains 14 residues. CDR1 SGHAT and CDR2 FQDESV come from the germline V gene (reference sequence). CDR3 DNA sequence: TGTGCCAGCAGCTTGACCAGGGGGGACTATGGCTACACCTTC. It is translated as CASSLTRGDYGYTF.

At least ten counts were recorded for this clonotype. The rearrangement joins TRBV6-5 to TRBJ1-1; 9 bases match TRBD1. The CDR3 runs to 14 residues. Germline trimming cut 2 bases from V and 10 bases from J; bases unmatched to any gene: 8. Germline V lookup: CDR1 MNHEY, CDR2 SVGAGI. CDR3 region: CASSYAYRGRSAFF. In nucleotides, the CDR3 is TGTGCCAGCAGTTACGCTTACAGGGGGCGATCAGCTTTCTTT.